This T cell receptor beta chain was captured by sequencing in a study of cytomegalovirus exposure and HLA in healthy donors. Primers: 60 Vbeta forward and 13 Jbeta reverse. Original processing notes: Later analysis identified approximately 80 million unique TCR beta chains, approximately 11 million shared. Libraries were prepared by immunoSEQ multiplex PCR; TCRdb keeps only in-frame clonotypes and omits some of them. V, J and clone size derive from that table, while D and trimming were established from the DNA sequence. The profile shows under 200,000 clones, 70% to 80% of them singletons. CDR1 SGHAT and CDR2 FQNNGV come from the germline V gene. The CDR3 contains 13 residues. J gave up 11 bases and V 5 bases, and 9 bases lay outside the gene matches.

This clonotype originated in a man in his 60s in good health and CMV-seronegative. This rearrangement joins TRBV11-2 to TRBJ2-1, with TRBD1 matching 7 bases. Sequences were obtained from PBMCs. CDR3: CASSTRGGTKQFF. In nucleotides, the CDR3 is TGTGCCAGCAGCACTAGAGGGGGCACGAAGCAGTTCTTC. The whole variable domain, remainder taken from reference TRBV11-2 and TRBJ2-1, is EAGVAQSPRYKIIEKRQSVAFWCNPISGHATLYWYQQILGQGPKLLIQFQNNGVVDDSQLPKDRFSAERLKGVDSTLKIQPAKLEDSAVYLCASSTRGGTKQFFGPGTRLTVL.